This T cell receptor (beta chain) was sequenced for a study of glioma-infiltrating T cells after dendritic cell vaccination (dated by TCRdb to the mid-2010s). Some background on the complete study: The cohort included around 15 glioblastoma patients drawn from Phase I and II dendritic cell vaccination trials, of whom 9 were newly diagnosed and 6 had recurrent disease. Each patient got three intradermal injections of the dendritic cell vaccine, spaced at biweekly intervals, in the arm below the axilla. In glioblastoma patients vaccinated with dendritic cells, deep sequencing of TCR beta CDR3 regions served to measure the amount of tumor-infiltrating lymphocytes and to compare repertoires between tumor and blood. Patients received autologous tumor lysate-pulsed dendritic cell vaccination between the early 2000s and the early 2010s. Survival after dendritic cell vaccination was correlated with TCR sequencing metrics, including TIL content and tumor-blood repertoire overlap. To make the vaccine, monocyte-derived dendritic cells were cultured for seven days with IL-4 and GM-CSF and then pulsed overnight with autologous tumor lysate.

About this clone itself: What antigen it recognizes has not been identified. No per-base quality is available; no much larger clone lies one base away.

The paper's findings and limits, for the study overall: TCR clonality showed no direct relationship with survival, which suggests that a diverse polyclonal response may matter. After dendritic cell vaccination, a higher estimated pretreatment TIL content predicted longer time to progression and overall survival. The cohort was small and heterogeneous, few patients had complete blood and tumor sets, and even fewer had initial-recurrent tumor pairs. The response model built on TCR overlap across three groups was characterized as speculative, with prospective validation still needed.

Using the immunoSEQ assay, TCRB CDR3 regions were amplified from around 2 micrograms of genomic DNA, or from all available DNA when less than that was on hand. The multiplex PCR relied on 60 forward primers for TCR V beta segments and 13 reverse primers for J beta segments. To estimate the number of reads per starting template, synthetic control templates were added to each sample at limiting dilution. The Illumina HiSeq System generated 87 bp sequencing reads. For the original study's pipeline: To remove PCR and sequencing errors, closely related sequences were merged with a nearest neighbor algorithm. TCR overlap was measured as the percentage of unique tumor TCR beta sequences also present in the same patient's peripheral blood. TCRdb's version of the immuneACCESS table is confined to in-frame rearrangements and falls short of the full clone set. An unresolved V gene accounts for under half of the shortfall where checked; the remainder is of unknown origin. For V, J and clone size, that table is used; D and trimming come from the DNA. In this sample the table shows tens of thousands of clones, about nine tenths of which occur a single time. The ten largest account for approximately 5.3% of the sample.

The time point label here, explained by the study, means: after dendritic cell vaccination, including at tumor progression/relapse. To be selected, patients needed enough residual fresh-frozen tumor tissue and more than two years of available survival data. Although molecular status otherwise differed among the glioblastoma patients, no patient had an isocitrate dehydrogenase mutation. PBMC were collected before vaccination, two weeks after the third vaccination, and at tumor progression if tumor progression occurred. Genomic DNA was extracted with the Qiagen DNeasy Blood extraction Kit. The receptor was derived from a human donor with glioblastoma. The specimen was blood, collected after dendritic cell vaccination.

The base sequence is TGTGCCAGCACTAGCGGCTTCACAGATACGCAGTATTTT. It encodes CASTSGFTDTQYF. The rearranged segments are TRBV2 and TRBJ2-3; 7 middle bases align to TRBD2. According to the germline V gene, CDR1 reads SNHLY and CDR2 reads FYNNEI. For this chain, trimming is 7 bases at the V end and 2 bases at the J end, and the number of junction bases without a gene match is 3. Reading from cysteine to phenylalanine, the CDR3 counts 13 amino acids. Solely the CDR3 DNA is kept, with 39 bases framed from the first base.